A selection of T cell receptor beta chains follows, all from one sample in a study of blood T cell repertoires in COVID-19. Generated by immunoSEQ multiplex PCR, the TCRdb table keeps only in-frame clones and is missing some. The table includes tens of thousands of clones, just over 85% detected once. Sequenced input: peripheral blood. The receptors here all came from a woman in her 70s with acute or convalescent COVID-19. Both conserved end residues are part of each CDR3. A D gene is named only where the DNA matches it firmly. Some rows have no size entry. The others give once, few or many, or a class for an expanded clone.

v_gene	j_gene	abundance	d_gene	CDR3nt	CDR3aa
TRBV11-1	TRBJ2-5	-	-	TGTGCCAGCAGCTTATCGGGGTCAGAGACCCAGTACTTC	CASSLSGSETQYF
TRBV24-1	TRBJ1-5	-	-	TGTGCCACCAGAGCCGGCGGGGGGAGCAATCAGCCCCAGCATTTT	CATRAGGGSNQPQHF
TRBV11-1	TRBJ1-1	-	-	TGTGCCAGCAGCTTTATGAACACTGAAGCTTTCTTT	CASSFMNTEAFF
TRBV3-1/TRBV3-2	TRBJ1-5	-	-	TGTGCCAGCAGCCAAGGCGAGGTGAGCAATCAGCCCCAGCATTTT	CASSQGEVSNQPQHF
TRBV19	TRBJ2-1	-	-	TGTGCCAGCTCGACGAGGTACAATGAGCAGTTCTTC	CASSTRYNEQFF
TRBV5-4	TRBJ1-1	-	-	TGTGCCAGCAGCTTGGCGCGGCAGTCGAACACTGAAGCTTTCTTT	CASSLARQSNTEAFF
TRBV7-8	TRBJ2-7	-	-	TGTGCCAGCAGCCCTGGGACATTTCGCGAGCAGTACTTC	CASSPGTFREQYF
TRBV7-9	TRBJ2-1	-	TRBD2	TGTGCCAGCAGCTCATCGCTCACTAGCGGGAGTATGAATGAGCAGTTCTTC	CASSSSLTSGSMNEQFF
TRBV27	TRBJ1-4	-	-	TGTGCCAGCAGTAAACAGGGTTTTGAGGAAAAACTGTTTTTT	CASSKQGFEEKLFF
TRBV9	TRBJ2-2	-	-	TGTGCCAGCAGCGTAGATGGGGGAGGCGGGGAGCTGTTTTTT	CASSVDGGGGELFF
TRBV29-1	TRBJ2-2	-	-	TGCAGCGCTCTGGACAGTAACACCGGGGAGCTGTTTTTT	CSALDSNTGELFF
TRBV5-1	TRBJ1-3	-	-	TGCGCCAGCAGCTTGCCTTCTGGAAACACCATATATTTT	CASSLPSGNTIYF
TRBV7-7	TRBJ2-1	-	TRBD2	TGTGCCAGCAGCGAAGGGACTAGTTCCTACAATGAGCAGTTCTTC	CASSEGTSSYNEQFF
TRBV4-1	TRBJ2-7	-	-	TGCGCCAGCAGCCAAGAATCAAGAGGGGGCTACGAGCAGTACTTC	CASSQESRGGYEQYF
TRBV10-3	TRBJ2-7	-	TRBD2	TGTGCCACGCAGCGGGAGATAAGCTACGAGCAGTACTTC	CATQREISYEQYF
TRBV19	TRBJ2-1	-	TRBD2	TGTGCCAGTAGTATTTTAGGGACTAGCCTCAATGAGCAGTTCTTC	CASSILGTSLNEQFF
TRBV15	TRBJ2-3	-	TRBD2	TGTGCCACCAGCTTACGGACTAGCGGGGGTGATACGCAGTATTTT	CATSLRTSGGDTQYF
TRBV5-1	TRBJ1-5	-	-	TGCGCCAGCACCACTAGTTCCGACGCGGACCTAAATCAGCCCCAGCATTTT	CASTTSSDADLNQPQHF
TRBV5-1	TRBJ2-2	once	-	TGCGCCAGCAGCCTGCTGGGAGAGAACACCGGGGAGCTGTTTTTT	CASSLLGENTGELFF
TRBV6-5	TRBJ1-5	-	-	TGTGCCAGCAGTTACCGGTCGGGTCAGCCCCAGCATTTT	CASSYRSGQPQHF
TRBV9	TRBJ2-5	once	TRBD2	TGTGCCAGCAGCGTCCAAGCGGGGGTAGAGACCCAGTACTTC	CASSVQAGVETQYF
TRBV18	TRBJ2-2	once	TRBD1	TGTGCCAGCTCACTGGGACAGGGCACCACCGGGGAGCTGTTTTTT	CASSLGQGTTGELFF
TRBV5-1	TRBJ2-7	-	-	TGCGCCAGCAGCTTGGGGACACCGGCATCCTACGAGCAGTACTTC	CASSLGTPASYEQYF
TRBV18	TRBJ2-7	-	-	TGTGCCAGCTCACCAAATGGCAGTCCCTACGAGCAGTACTTC	CASSPNGSPYEQYF
TRBV25-1	TRBJ2-5	once	-	TGTGCCAGCAGTGAACCTAGCTCGGTCGGGGAGACCCAGTACTTC	CASSEPSSVGETQYF
TRBV15	TRBJ2-3	-	TRBD2	TGTGCCACCAGCAGAAGTCGGGAGGATCAGTATTTT	CATSRSREDQYF
TRBV29-1	TRBJ1-1	-	-	TGCAGCGTTGGGAGGGGGAACACTGAAGCTTTCTTT	CSVGRGNTEAFF
TRBV20-1	TRBJ2-5	-	TRBD2	TGCAGTGCTAGTATTCTAGCGGGGAACCAAGGGACCCAGTACTTC	CSASILAGNQGTQYF
TRBV19	TRBJ2-5	-	-	TGTGCCAGTAGTATGTCGGGACGTGCCGGGACGGGGGACCAAGAGACCCAGTACTTC	CASSMSGRAGTGDQETQYF
TRBV5-4	TRBJ1-2	-	-	TGTGCCAGCAGCTTGGTGGGCCCGGCAGACTATGGCTACACCTTC	CASSLVGPADYGYTF
TRBV29-1	TRBJ2-7	-	TRBD1	TGCAGCGTTGTGAAGGCAGGGGGCAACGAGCAGTACTTC	CSVVKAGGNEQYF
TRBV11-2	TRBJ2-7	few	-	TGTGCCAGCAGCTATCGGGTTTACCTAAACTACGAGCAGTACTTC	CASSYRVYLNYEQYF
TRBV18	TRBJ1-3	-	-	TGTGCCAGCTCACCACCTGGCAGGGCCATCTCTGGAAACACCATATATTTT	CASSPPGRAISGNTIYF
TRBV27	TRBJ2-7	-	-	TGTGCCAGCACAAGGACATCAACGGGTTCCTACGAGCAGTACTTC	CASTRTSTGSYEQYF
TRBV10-3	TRBJ2-1	-	TRBD2	TGTGCCATCAGTGAAAAGGCTAGCGGGAGCTCCTACAATGAGCAGTTCTTC	CAISEKASGSSYNEQFF
TRBV9	TRBJ2-1	-	TRBD2	TGTGCCAGCAGCCACAACCGAGCTAGCGGGAGTTCCTACAATGAGCAGTTCTTC	CASSHNRASGSSYNEQFF
TRBV5-1	TRBJ1-5	-	TRBD1	TGCGCCAGCAGCGTGACAGGGGGCGGTCAGCCCCAGCATTTT	CASSVTGGGQPQHF
TRBV19	TRBJ1-2	-	-	TGTGCCAGTAGTATAGACGGACAGCCTAACTATGGCTACACCTTC	CASSIDGQPNYGYTF
TRBV3-1/TRBV3-2	TRBJ1-6	-	TRBD1	TGTGCCAGCAGCCCAAGACAGGGCGACTTTTCACCCCTCCACTTT	CASSPRQGDFSPLHF
TRBV6-5	TRBJ2-1	-	-	TGTGCCAGCAGTTACTCCGCAGGGATGATCTACAATGAGCAGTTCTTC	CASSYSAGMIYNEQFF
TRBV2	TRBJ1-5	-	-	TGTGCCAGCAGTGATTCAGGCCCCAATCAGCCCCAGCATTTT	CASSDSGPNQPQHF
TRBV2	TRBJ2-1	-	TRBD2	TGTGCCAGCAGCTTACTAGCGGGAGTAACTGAGCAGTTCTTC	CASSLLAGVTEQFF
TRBV6-1	TRBJ1-2	-	-	TGTGCCAGCAGTGCAGGCATAGGGGGTAGGACGGATCCTTATGGCTACACCTTC	CASSAGIGGRTDPYGYTF
TRBV9	TRBJ1-6	once	-	TGTGCCAGCAGCTCCCGAGGACAACCAAATTCACCCCTCCACTTT	CASSSRGQPNSPLHF
TRBV7-3	TRBJ1-1	-	-	TGTGCCAGCAGCTTATCCGGGGTTGGTGAAGCTTTCTTT	CASSLSGVGEAFF
TRBV7-9	TRBJ1-1	-	-	TGTGCCACCTCAGCCCGCCGGGGGGGTCTGAACACTGAAGCTTTCTTT	CATSARRGGLNTEAFF
TRBV5-1	TRBJ1-2	few	-	TGCGCCAGCAGCCCGGACTCAGGATCCAGAGGGGGCTACACCTTC	CASSPDSGSRGGYTF